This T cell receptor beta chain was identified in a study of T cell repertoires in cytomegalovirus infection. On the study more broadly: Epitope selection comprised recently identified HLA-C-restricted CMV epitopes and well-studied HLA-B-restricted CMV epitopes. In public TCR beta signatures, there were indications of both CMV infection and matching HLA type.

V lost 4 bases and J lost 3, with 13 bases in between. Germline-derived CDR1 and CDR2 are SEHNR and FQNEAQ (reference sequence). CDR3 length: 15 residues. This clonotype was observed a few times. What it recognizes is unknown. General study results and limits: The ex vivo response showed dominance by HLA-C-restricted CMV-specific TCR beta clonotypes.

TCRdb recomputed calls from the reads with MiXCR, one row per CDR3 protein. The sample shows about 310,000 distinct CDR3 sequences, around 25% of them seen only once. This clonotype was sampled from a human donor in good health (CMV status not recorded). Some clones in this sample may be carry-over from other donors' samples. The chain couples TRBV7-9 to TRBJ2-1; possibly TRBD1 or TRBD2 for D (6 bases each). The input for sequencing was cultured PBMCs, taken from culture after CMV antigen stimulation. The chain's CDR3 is CASSSAGGLYNEQFF. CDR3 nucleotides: TGTGCCAGCAGCTCCGCCGGGGGCCTCTACAATGAGCAGTTCTTC.